The 24 T cell receptor beta chains presented below share a single source sample, sequenced in a study of blood T cell repertoires in COVID-19. Clones were read by immunoSEQ multiplex PCR, and TCRdb kept only the in-frame ones, dropping some. This sample has under 200,000 clones, with around 81% found just once. The sequenced material came from peripheral blood. These receptors all come from a man in his 70s who had recovered from COVID-19.

J is TRBJ1-2 and V is TRBV6-6; D is unclear. V was shortened by 2 bases and J by 8 bases, with 12 bases between the two germline ends. The CDR3 spans 13 residues. Germline V lookup: CDR1 MNHNY, CDR2 SVGAGI (reference sequence). The CDR3, as DNA: TGTGCCAGCAGTTACGGCGAGTCGCGGGGCTACACCTTC. Amino acid sequence: CASSYGESRGYTF.

In DNA, the CDR3 is TGTGCCACCAGCAGCCTAGCCGAAGAGACCCAGTACTTC. Translated: CATSSLAEETQYF. The chain links TRBV15 to TRBJ2-5, with D possibly matching TRBD2 (5 bases). Deletions cut 3 bases from V and 3 bases from J, with 8 bases between. This CDR3 spans 13 amino acids. CDR1 is LNHNV, CDR2 YYDKDF, per germline (reference sequence).

This rearrangement joins TRBV6-2 or TRBV6-3 to TRBJ1-4; 7 nucleotides line up with TRBD1. This CDR3 is built from 16 residues. Germline V CDR1 and CDR2: MNHEY, SVGEGT. V lost 4 bases and J lost 3; bases outside the gene matches: 8. CDR3: CASSSDRQGPNEKLFF. In DNA, the CDR3 is TGTGCCAGCAGTTCCGACCGACAGGGACCTAATGAAAAACTGTTTTTT.

CDR3 sequence: CASGTSGSWTGELFF. CDR3 DNA sequence: TGTGCCAGCGGAACTAGCGGGAGTTGGACCGGGGAGCTGTTTTTT. The chain uses TRBV6-5 and TRBJ2-2; 11 bases line up with TRBD2. The CDR3 spans 15 residues. The germline CDR1 and CDR2 sequences are MNHEY and SVGAGI. The trim removed 8 bases at V and 5 bases at J, leaving 7 bases unmatched.

The rearrangement joins TRBV6-2 or TRBV6-3 to TRBJ2-1, with 10 positions matching TRBD2. Unmatched junction bases numbered 8, after V lost 5 bases and J lost 4 bases. Germline CDR1 MNHEY, CDR2 SVGEGT. This CDR3 comprises 16 residues. CDR3 loop: CASSGGAGGIYNEQFF. The CDR3 DNA reads as TGTGCCAGCAGTGGGGGAGCGGGAGGGATATACAATGAGCAGTTCTTC.

The rearrangement joins TRBV29-1 to TRBJ2-2, with 7 nucleotides matching TRBD2. Germline-derived CDR1 and CDR2 are SQVTM and ANQGSEA. V lost 3 bases to trimming and J lost 3 bases; unmatched junction nucleotides: 1. The CDR3 length is 13 residues. CDR3 amino acids: CSVDTSDTGELFF. For the CDR3, the DNA is TGCAGCGTTGATACTAGCGACACCGGGGAGCTGTTTTTT.

This clone was found once. This chain uses TRBV2 with TRBJ2-1; 8 bases line up with TRBD2. The CDR3 contains 14 residues. Germline CDR1 SNHLY, CDR2 FYNNEI. Trimming at V came to 3 bases and at J to 10 bases, leaving 8 bases not matched to a gene. The CDR3 loop reads CASSDSRVAGEQFF. CDR3 sequence (DNA): TGTGCCAGCAGTGATTCCAGAGTAGCGGGAGAGCAGTTCTTC.

The chain employs TRBV6-5 and TRBJ2-7; a weak D match, TRBD2 (6 bases). The CDR3 has 13 residues. From germline, CDR1 is MNHEY and CDR2 SVGAGI. V was clipped by 10 bases and J by 3 bases, with 16 bases between them. The CDR3 reads CATTRDGGYEQYF. CDR3 sequence (DNA): TGTGCCACCACCCGGGACGGGGGCTACGAGCAGTACTTC.

This chain uses TRBV12-3 or TRBV12-4 with TRBJ1-1, with 7 nucleotides matching TRBD1. CDR3 length: 13 residues. Trimming at V came to 4 bases and at J to 6 bases, leaving 5 bases not matched to a gene. CDR3 DNA: TGTGCCAGCAGTTCCTTTCAGGGGGCTGAAGCTTTCTTT. This codes for CASSSFQGAEAFF.

V gene TRBV29-1 combines with J gene TRBJ1-5, with D hard to call. The CDR3 contains 13 residues. Germline assignment: CDR1 SQVTM and CDR2 ANQGSEA. Trimming removed 4 bases from V and 8 bases from J, with 15 bases in between. The chain's CDR3 is CSVANGPREPQHF. CDR3 in DNA: TGCAGCGTTGCCAACGGTCCTCGAGAGCCCCAGCATTTT.

Points on this clone: One end of the junction is discordant with germline, which a read error may explain. The chain links TRBV4-3 to TRBJ2-7; TRBD2 matches 8 bases. The CDR3 spans 16 residues. Germline lookup yields CDR1 LGHNA and CDR2 YSLEER. The CDR3 bases are TGCGCCAGCAGCCAAGATCGGGAAGGAAACGGGAGGGCGAGATCCTTC. As protein: CASSQDREGNGRARSF.

The genes are TRBV5-1 and TRBJ1-1; D perhaps matches TRBD1 (6 bases). The CDR3 spans 15 residues. Germline CDR1 and CDR2: SGHRS and YFSETQ. The V gene lost 4 bases and the J gene lost 4 bases, with 17 bases spanning the gap. The CDR3 spells CASSQQGGLTTEAFF. The DNA for the CDR3 is TGCGCCAGCAGCCAACAGGGTGGGTTGACCACTGAAGCTTTCTTT.

The J gene is TRBJ1-5, the V gene TRBV2; the match to TRBD1 covers 8 bases. Germline lookup yields CDR1 SNHLY and CDR2 FYNNEI. The CDR3 totals 15 residues. The trim removed 6 bases at V and 5 bases at J, leaving 9 bases unmatched. CDR3 DNA: TGTGCCAGCAGCTCTCGGGGACAGGACGATCAGCCCCAGCATTTT. Translated, it gives CASSSRGQDDQPQHF.

The rearrangement links TRBV15 to TRBJ2-5; 15 bases agree with TRBD2. The CDR3 spans 16 residues. The germline V gene has CDR1 LNHNV and CDR2 YYDKDF (reference sequence). With V trimmed by 5 bases and J by 10 bases, 11 bases remained unmatched. CDR3 coding DNA: TGTGCCACCAGCTGGGGACTAGCGGGAGGTGGTGGGGTCCAGTACTTC. This gives the protein CATSWGLAGGGGVQYF.

CDR3: CASKGQGHEQYF. The CDR3 DNA reads TGTGCCAGTAAGGGCCAGGGGCACGAGCAGTACTTC. This rearrangement joins TRBV19 to TRBJ2-7; a weak D match, TRBD1 (6 bases). V gave up 7 bases and J gave up 5 bases, with 12 bases separating them. The CDR3 is 12 amino acids. Germline V gene data show CDR1 as LNHDA and CDR2 as SQIVND (reference sequence).

The chain employs TRBV7-2 and TRBJ1-5, with D perhaps matching TRBD1 (5 bases). Germline lookup yields CDR1 SGHTA and CDR2 FQGNSA. CDR3 length equals 14 residues. V gave up 5 bases and J gave up 2 bases, with 10 bases separating them. For the CDR3, the DNA is TGTGCCAGCAGCCCCCCGGGGGGCAATCAGCCCCAGCATTTT. The encoded protein is CASSPPGGNQPQHF. Looking up the rest from reference TRBV7-2 and TRBJ1-5 gives the full variable domain: GAGVSQSPSNKVTEKGKDVELRCDPISGHTALYWYRQSLGQGLEFLIYFQGNSAPDKSGLPSDRFSAERTGGSVSTLTIQRTQQEDSAVYLCASSPPGGNQPQHFGDGTRLSIL.

V usage is TRBV9 and J usage is TRBJ2-1, with TRBD1 as a possible D gene (8 bases). CDR3 length: 13 amino acids. V was shortened by 4 bases and J by 8 bases, with 13 bases between the two germline ends. Germline V gene lookup returns CDR1 SGDLS and CDR2 YYNGEE. The CDR3 loop reads CASSTTGGDEQFF. Written as DNA, the CDR3 is TGTGCCAGCAGCACAACAGGGGGGGATGAGCAGTTCTTC. The complete variable domain, with remaining parts taken from reference TRBV9 and TRBJ2-1, reads DSGVTQTPKHLITATGQRVTLRCSPRSGDLSVYWYQQSLDQGLQFLIQYYNGEERAKGNILERFSAQQFPDLHSELNLSSLELGDSALYFCASSTTGGDEQFFGPGTRLTVL.

The J gene is TRBJ1-6, the V gene TRBV2, with 9 nucleotides matching TRBD1. In germline, CDR1 is SNHLY, CDR2 FYNNEI. V shed 7 bases and J 10 bases; nucleotides not matched to a gene: 8. The CDR3 loop spans 14 amino acids. The CDR3, as DNA: TGTGCCAGCAAGAAGACAGGGGGTGGCTCACCCCTCCACTTT. As protein: CASKKTGGGSPLHF.

The J gene is TRBJ2-7, the V gene TRBV2; TRBD2 aligns across 8 bases. With 1 base clipped from V and 1 base from J, the junction kept 3 bases outside the gene matches. The germline V gene encodes CDR1 SNHLY and CDR2 FYNNEI. The CDR3 is 15 amino acids. The CDR3 bases are TGTGCCAGCAGTGAAGGGGGGACTAGGTCCTACGAGCAGTACTTC. It encodes CASSEGGTRSYEQYF.

The chain carries TRBV7-9 and TRBJ2-7, with 11 bases that match TRBD2. This CDR3 spans 14 amino acids. J lost 6 bases, V lost 4 bases, and 5 bases had no gene match. Germline CDR1 reads SEHNR; CDR2 reads FQNEAQ (reference sequence). CDR3 sequence (DNA): TGTGCCAGCAGCTCCAGACTAGCGGGATTCGAGCAGTACTTC. Protein sequence: CASSSRLAGFEQYF. Drawing the rest from reference TRBV7-9 and TRBJ2-7, the complete variable domain is DTGVSQNPRHKITKRGQNVTFRCDPISEHNRLYWYRQTLGQGPEFLTYFQNEAQLEKSRLLSDRFSAERPKGSFSTLEIQRTEQGDSAMYLCASSSRLAGFEQYFGPGTRLTVT.

V and J are TRBV19 and TRBJ2-1; 10 bases fit TRBD2. Germline V gene sequence: CDR1 LNHDA, CDR2 SQIVND (reference sequence). The CDR3 is 15 amino acids. V lost 3 bases to trimming and J lost 6 bases; unmatched junction nucleotides: 5. The CDR3 coding sequence is TGTGCCAGTAGTATCCTAGCGGGAGTACCCAATGAGCAGTTCTTC. This translates into CASSILAGVPNEQFF.

The chain has TRBV18 and TRBJ2-1; 14 bases match TRBD2. Unmatched junction bases numbered 7, after V lost 3 bases and J lost 6 bases. CDR1 is KGHSH and CDR2 is LQKENI in the germline V gene. The CDR3 sequence is 17 residues long. CDR3 amino acids: CASSPNTGLAGGNEQFF. Here the CDR3 DNA reads TGTGCCAGCTCACCGAATACAGGACTAGCGGGGGGCAATGAGCAGTTCTTC. Drawing the rest from reference TRBV18 and TRBJ2-1, the complete variable domain is NAGVMQNPRHLVRRRGQEARLRCSPMKGHSHVYWYRQLPEEGLKFMVYLQKENIIDESGMPKERFSAEFPKEGPSILRIQQVVRGDSAAYFCASSPNTGLAGGNEQFFGPGTRLTVL.

This clone came up once. This chain links TRBV5-1 with TRBJ2-2; D is undetermined. The ends were cut back, 6 bases at V and 1 base at J, with 16 bases in the middle. The CDR3 covers 16 residues. CDR1 and CDR2 from the germline V gene are SGHRS and YFSETQ. CDR3 bases: TGCGCCAGCACTCTAAGCACCGCCCTGAACACCGGGGAGCTGTTTTTT. Translated, it gives CASTLSTALNTGELFF.

This clone was seen a few times. CDR3 loop: CASASYSNQPQHF. In nucleotides, the CDR3 is TGTGCCAGTGCGAGCTATAGCAATCAGCCCCAGCATTTT. V and J are TRBV19 and TRBJ1-5; D unresolved. The CDR3 runs to 13 residues. Germline V gene lookup returns CDR1 LNHDA and CDR2 SQIVND (reference sequence). Trimming took off 8 bases at V and 0 bases at J, with 8 bases between the two ends. The full variable domain, in which reference TRBV19 and TRBJ1-5 provide the parts outside the CDR3, is DGGITQSPKYLFRKEGQNVTLSCEQNLNHDAMYWYRQDPGQGLRLIYYSQIVNDFQKGDIAEGYSVSREKKESFPLTVTSAQKNPTAFYLCASASYSNQPQHFGDGTRLSIL.